This T cell receptor beta chain originates from a study of CD8+ T cells in alopecia areata. Study-level results: Sequencing of scalp samples also includes resident alphabeta T cells from normal skin.

Isolated RNA was reverse transcribed into cDNA used as the sequencing template. Some clones are missing from TCRdb's copy, which holds only in-frame ones; the method was immunoSEQ multiplex PCR. Of about 82,000 clones in the sample, approximately 50% are singletons; the top ten hold just over 5.5%. There are 13 residues in the CDR3. V shed 2 bases and J shed 4 bases, with 12 bases lying between them. The germline V gene has CDR1 SQVTM and CDR2 ANQGSEA. This clone was seen a few times. The target antigen is unknown. This sequence was found in a human donor with alopecia areata. The chain has TRBV29-1 and TRBJ2-7; perhaps D is TRBD1 or TRBD2 (5 bases each). Input material: NKG2D-high CD8+ T cells sorted from blood. This CDR3 is CSVEFEGWYEQYF. In DNA form, the CDR3 reads TGCAGCGTTGAATTTGAGGGGTGGTACGAGCAGTACTTC.